Each of the 7 T cell receptor beta chains below was sequenced from the same sample in a study of neurological immune-mediated disorders. Time point here: longitudinal time-point 3. TCRdb ran MiXCR on the 5' RACE reads and lists one entry per CDR3 protein. The table lists under 130,000 distinct CDR3 sequences, less than 14% of them singletons. The sample was PBMCs. The receptors were gathered from a female donor with HTLV-1-associated myelopathy (HAM/TSP).

This clonotype was seen many times. The chain has TRBV5-1 and TRBJ2-7; D tentatively reads TRBD1 or TRBD2 (5 bases each). V lost 5 bases and J 3 bases, leaving 12 bases between the germline ends. The length of the CDR3 is 13 residues. Germline V CDR1 and CDR2: SGHRS, YFSETQ. The chain's CDR3 is CASSWAGSYEQYF. CDR3 bases: TGCGCCAGCAGTTGGGCAGGGAGCTACGAGCAGTACTTC.

This clonotype was seen ten or more times. V is TRBV7-2 and J is TRBJ2-5, with a tentative D call TRBD2 (7 bases). This CDR3 is 18 amino acids long. The germline V gene encodes CDR1 SGHTA and CDR2 FQGNSA. With 0 bases removed from V and 4 bases from J, the gap between germline ends came to 21 bases. The CDR3 DNA is TGTGCCAGCAGCTTAGCTTGGCAGGGGAGGGCTCAAGGAGAGACCCAGTACTTC. Translating it yields CASSLAWQGRAQGETQYF. Filled out from reference TRBV7-2 and TRBJ2-5, the complete variable domain reads GAGVSQSPSNKVTEKGKDVELRCDPISGHTALYWYRQSLGQGLEFLIYFQGNSAPDKSGLPSDRFSAERTGGSVSTLTIQRTQQEDSAVYLCASSLAWQGRAQGETQYFGPGTRLLVL.

This clonotype was seen ten or more times. The chain uses TRBV5-1 and TRBJ2-5; D is uncertain. The V and J ends lost 0 bases and 5 bases respectively, with 14 bases between them. This CDR3 is 15 amino acids long. Germline loops: CDR1 SGHRS, CDR2 YFSETQ. In DNA form, the CDR3 reads TGCGCCAGCAGCTTGGAATTAAGGTTTCAGGAGACCCAGTACTTC. Protein sequence: CASSLELRFQETQYF.

In this sample, this clonotype turned up many times. The chain joins TRBV28 to TRBJ2-3; D is uncertain. The CDR3 extends over 11 amino acids. V lost 8 bases, J lost 6 bases, and 9 bases lay in between. Germline V lookup: CDR1 MDHEN, CDR2 SYDVKM. CDR3 nucleotides: TGTGCCAGCGCTGGGCGCGATACGCAGTATTTT. Its protein product is CASAGRDTQYF.

This clonotype was seen repeatedly, ten times or more. The chain uses TRBV2 and TRBJ1-2, with D uncertain. Germline V gene lookup returns CDR1 SNHLY and CDR2 FYNNEI. Trimming took 4 bases from V and 3 from J, leaving 3 bases between them. The CDR3 is 11 residues long. DNA of the CDR3: TGTGCCAGCAGTGCTGACTATGGCTACACCTTC. Its protein product is CASSADYGYTF.

This clonotype was detected many times. The chain employs TRBV5-1 and TRBJ2-5, with D perhaps given as TRBD1 or TRBD2 (5 bases each). The V end was cut by 4 bases, the J end by 5 bases, with 18 bases between. The CDR3 extends over 15 amino acids. The germline V gene encodes CDR1 SGHRS and CDR2 YFSETQ. CDR3 sequence reads: CASSPRRWGKETQYF. CDR3 nucleotide sequence: TGCGCCAGCAGCCCCAGGAGGTGGGGGAAGGAGACCCAGTACTTC. Drawing the rest from reference TRBV5-1 and TRBJ2-5, the complete variable domain is KAGVTQTPRYLIKTRGQQVTLSCSPISGHRSVSWYQQTPGQGLQFLFEYFSETQRNKGNFPGRFSGRQFSNSRSEMNVSTLELGDSALYLCASSPRRWGKETQYFGPGTRLLVL.

The table lists this clonotype with many counts. V gene TRBV7-9 combines with J gene TRBJ2-5; 7 nucleotides agree with TRBD2. V dropped 5 bases and J dropped 3; count of bases not matched to a gene: 18. There are 18 residues in the CDR3. Germline CDR1 reads SEHNR; CDR2 reads FQNEAQ (reference sequence). CDR3 DNA: TGTGCCAGCAGCCCCCGCCCGGGGCAGGGAGGGCTAGAAGAGACCCAGTACTTC. The encoded protein is CASSPRPGQGGLEETQYF.